The clone carrying this T cell receptor beta chain was seen many times. Its specificity is not known. The data belong to a study of metastatic and nonmetastatic thyroid tumors. Across the whole study: Peripheral blood and tumor or nodule samples from malignant and benign thyroid patients were compared. Study-wide results and caveats: Malignant tumors reportedly showed significantly higher TCR beta diversity than benign nodules in both blood and tumor.

Patients were all untreated before their thyroid surgery. Authors' processing steps: The distant-metastasis classifier for papillary thyroid cancer was built from CDR3 differences across clinicopathological groups. TCRdb reprocessed the PCR reads via MiXCR. Clone size and V and J calls follow TCRdb, not the original study. The top ten clones hold roughly an eighth of a sample with roughly 25,000 clones, roughly an eighth of them seen once. Germline-derived CDR1 and CDR2 are LGHNT and FRNRAP. V was shortened by 2 bases and J by 6 bases, with 7 bases between the two germline ends. This CDR3 contains 13 residues.

What was sequenced was blood. The TCR originated in a female donor with papillary thyroid cancer or a benign thyroid nodule (not recorded which). Some clones in this sample may be carry-over from other donors' samples. The V gene is TRBV12-5, the J gene TRBJ2-2; TRBD1 might be the D (5 bases). DNA of the CDR3: TGTGCTAGTGGTTTGCAAGGGGCCGGGGAGCTGTTTTTT. Its protein product is CASGLQGAGELFF.